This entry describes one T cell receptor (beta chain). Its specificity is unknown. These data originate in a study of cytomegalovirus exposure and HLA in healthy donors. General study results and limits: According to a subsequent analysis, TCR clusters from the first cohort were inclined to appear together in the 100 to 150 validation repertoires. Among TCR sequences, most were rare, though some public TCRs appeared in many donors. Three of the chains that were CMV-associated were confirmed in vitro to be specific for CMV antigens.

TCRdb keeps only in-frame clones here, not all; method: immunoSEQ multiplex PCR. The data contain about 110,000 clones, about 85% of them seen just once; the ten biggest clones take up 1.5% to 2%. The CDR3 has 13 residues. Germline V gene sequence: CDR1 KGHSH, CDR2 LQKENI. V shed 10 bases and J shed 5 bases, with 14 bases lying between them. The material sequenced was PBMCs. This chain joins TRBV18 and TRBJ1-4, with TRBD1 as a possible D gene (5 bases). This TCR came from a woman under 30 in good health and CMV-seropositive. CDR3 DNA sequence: TGTGCCACCACCGGGGGATCGAATGAAAAACTGTTTTTT. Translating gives CATTGGSNEKLFF.